This T cell receptor (beta chain) appears in the sequencing data of a study of tumor-infiltrating lymphocytes in primary liver carcinoma. Unsorted bulk tissue of about 20-31 mg yielded co-extracted RNA and DNA. Production of TCR beta cDNA used approximately 0.45 ug total RNA together with a constant-region primer. Investigators got TCR beta libraries out of three nested multiplex PCR rounds, done with slightly modified ARM-PCR. TCRdb passed the multiplex PCR reads through MiXCR, listing each CDR3 protein once. The repertoire has 30,000 to 40,000 distinct CDR3 sequences, over 65% of them found once; the top ten carry about 15%. Sequencing was performed on liver tumor tissue from sampling region 4. Subset denoted: tumor region T4, right-lateral pole. This receptor was obtained from a man aged 35-49 years with primary liver carcinoma and hepatitis B virus infection.

The CDR3 DNA reads TGCAGTGCTAGAGATTCGGGGTACCAAGAGACCCAGTACTTC. Amino acid sequence: CSARDSGYQETQYF. The chain has TRBV20-1 and TRBJ2-5; maybe TRBD2 (5 bases). This CDR3 has 14 residues. Per germline, CDR1 DFQATT and CDR2 SNEGSKA (reference sequence). V was pared by 0 bases and J by 0 bases, with 8 bases between.